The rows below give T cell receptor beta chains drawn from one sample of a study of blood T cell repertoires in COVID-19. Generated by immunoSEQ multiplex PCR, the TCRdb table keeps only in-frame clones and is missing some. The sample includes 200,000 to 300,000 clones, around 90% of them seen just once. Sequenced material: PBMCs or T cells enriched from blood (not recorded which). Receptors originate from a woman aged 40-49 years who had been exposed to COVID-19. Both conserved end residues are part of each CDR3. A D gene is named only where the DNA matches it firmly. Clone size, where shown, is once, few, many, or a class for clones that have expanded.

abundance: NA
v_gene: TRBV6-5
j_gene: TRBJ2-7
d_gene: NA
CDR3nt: TGTGCCAGCAGTCGGCACAGGGCCGAATCCTACGAGCAGTACTTC
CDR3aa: CASSRHRAESYEQYF

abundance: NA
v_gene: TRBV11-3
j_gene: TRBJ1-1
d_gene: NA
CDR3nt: TGTGCCAGCAGCAAGGACAGCATGAACACTGAAGCTTTCTTT
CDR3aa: CASSKDSMNTEAFF

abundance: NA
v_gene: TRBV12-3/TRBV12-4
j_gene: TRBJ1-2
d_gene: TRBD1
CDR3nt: TGTGCCAGCACCCCTGACAGGGGTGCTGGCTACACCTTC
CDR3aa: CASTPDRGAGYTF

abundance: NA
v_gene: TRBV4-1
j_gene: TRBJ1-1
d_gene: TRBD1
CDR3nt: TGCGCCAGCAGCCAGTTCTGGACAGGGGAGAACACTGAAGCTTTCTTT
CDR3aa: CASSQFWTGENTEAFF

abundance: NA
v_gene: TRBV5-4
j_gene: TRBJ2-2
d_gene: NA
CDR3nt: TGTGCCAGCAGCCCCCCCCCGTTGGGGGGGCTGAACACCGGGGAGCTGTTTTTT
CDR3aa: CASSPPPLGGLNTGELFF

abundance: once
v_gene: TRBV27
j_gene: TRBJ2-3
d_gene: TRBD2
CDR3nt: TGTGCCAGCACTTCACTAGCGGGAAGCACATATACGCAGTATTTT
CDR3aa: CASTSLAGSTYTQYF

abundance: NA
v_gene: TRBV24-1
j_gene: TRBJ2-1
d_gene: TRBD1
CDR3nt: TGTGCCACCAGTGATTTGCTTACAGGGGGCAATGAGCAGTTCTTC
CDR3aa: CATSDLLTGGNEQFF

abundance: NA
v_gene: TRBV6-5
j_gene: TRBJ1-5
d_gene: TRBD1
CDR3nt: TGTGCCAGCAGTTACTCGAGGGGGCGAGGTCAGCCCCAGCATTTT
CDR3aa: CASSYSRGRGQPQHF

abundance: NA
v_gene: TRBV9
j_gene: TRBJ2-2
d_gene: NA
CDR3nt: TGTGCCAGCAGCCCAGCCAAGGGGGACACCGGGGAGCTGTTTTTT
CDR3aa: CASSPAKGDTGELFF

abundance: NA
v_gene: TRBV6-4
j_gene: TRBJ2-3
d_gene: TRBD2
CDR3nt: TGTGCCAGCAGCTCGACTAGCGGGGGAACAGATACGCAGTATTTT
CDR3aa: CASSSTSGGTDTQYF

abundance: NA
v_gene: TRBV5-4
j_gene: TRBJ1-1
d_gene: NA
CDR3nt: TGTGCCAGCCGACAAACCGGACAGACTAATGAAGCTTTCTTT
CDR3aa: CASRQTGQTNEAFF

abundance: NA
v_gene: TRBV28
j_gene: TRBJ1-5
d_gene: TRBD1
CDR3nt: TGTGCCAGCAATTACAGGGGGTGGAATCAGCCCCAGCATTTT
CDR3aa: CASNYRGWNQPQHF

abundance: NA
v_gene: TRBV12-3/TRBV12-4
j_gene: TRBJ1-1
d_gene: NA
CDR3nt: TGTGCCAGCAGTTTATGGGGGGTTACTGAAGCTTTCTTT
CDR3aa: CASSLWGVTEAFF

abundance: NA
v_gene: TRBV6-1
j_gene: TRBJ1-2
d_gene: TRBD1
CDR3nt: TGTGCCAGCAGTGAAGCGGGGACAGCCTATGGCTACACCTTC
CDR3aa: CASSEAGTAYGYTF

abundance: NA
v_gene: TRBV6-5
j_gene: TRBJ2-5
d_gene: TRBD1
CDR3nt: TGTGCCAGCACGCGGGGACAGGGAGTCCAAGAGACCCAGTACTTC
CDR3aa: CASTRGQGVQETQYF

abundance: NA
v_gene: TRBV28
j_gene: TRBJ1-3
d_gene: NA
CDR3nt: TGTGCCAGCAGTCCAACCAAAATCATAAGCGCCATATATTTT
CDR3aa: CASSPTKIISAIYF

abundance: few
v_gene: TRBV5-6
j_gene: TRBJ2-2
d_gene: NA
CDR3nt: TGTGCCAGCAGCTTTCGTCGAAGAGTACTGGCGAACACCGGGGAGCTGTTTTTT
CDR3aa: CASSFRRRVLANTGELFF

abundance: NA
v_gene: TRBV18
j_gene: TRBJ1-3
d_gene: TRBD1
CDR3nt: TGTGCCAGCTCACCAAAGGGACAGAATAAAGGAAACACCATATATTTT
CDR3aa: CASSPKGQNKGNTIYF

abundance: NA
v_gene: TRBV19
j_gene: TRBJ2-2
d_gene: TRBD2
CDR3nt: TGTGCCAGTAAACCCAGTCTAGCGGGAGTTGTGGACACCGGGGAGCTGTTTTTT
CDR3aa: CASKPSLAGVVDTGELFF

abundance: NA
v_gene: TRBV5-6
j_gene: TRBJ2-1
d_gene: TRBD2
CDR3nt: TGTGCCAGCAGCTTGGTAGGGCTAGCGGGAGGAGACAATGAGCAGTTCTTC
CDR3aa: CASSLVGLAGGDNEQFF

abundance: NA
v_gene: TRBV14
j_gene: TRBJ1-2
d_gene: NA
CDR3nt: TGTGCCAGCAGCCAAGAGTCCCTTTTACTATCCGGGACTTACTATGGCTACACCTTC
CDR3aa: CASSQESLLLSGTYYGYTF

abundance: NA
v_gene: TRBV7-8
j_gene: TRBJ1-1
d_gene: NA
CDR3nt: TGTGCCAGCAGCTCCCGAGTGGGGGCGATAGACACTGAAGCTTTCTTT
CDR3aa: CASSSRVGAIDTEAFF

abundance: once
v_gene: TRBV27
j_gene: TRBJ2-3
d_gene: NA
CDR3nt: TGTGCCAGCAGTTTAAGGCGGAGCACAGATACGCAGTATTTT
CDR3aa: CASSLRRSTDTQYF

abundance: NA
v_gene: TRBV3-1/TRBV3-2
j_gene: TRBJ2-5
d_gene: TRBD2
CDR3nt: TGTGCCAGCAGCCGGACAGCGGGGGGAGAGACCCAGTACTTC
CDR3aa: CASSRTAGGETQYF

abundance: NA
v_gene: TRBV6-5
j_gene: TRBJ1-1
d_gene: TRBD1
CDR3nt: TGTGCCAGCAGACAGGGACAGGCGAACACTGAAGCTTTCTTT
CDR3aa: CASRQGQANTEAFF

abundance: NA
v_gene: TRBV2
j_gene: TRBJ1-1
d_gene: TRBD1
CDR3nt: TGTGCCAGCAGTGCGGGCAGGGGGTACACTGAAGCTTTCTTT
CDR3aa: CASSAGRGYTEAFF

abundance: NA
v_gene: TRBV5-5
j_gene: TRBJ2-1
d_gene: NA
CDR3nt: TGTGCCAGCAGCTTGGAGCCTATACTACGGTTCTTC
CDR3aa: CASSLEPILRFF

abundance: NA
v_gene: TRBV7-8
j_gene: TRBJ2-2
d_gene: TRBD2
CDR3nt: TGTGCCAGCAGCTTATTGGGGTCACTAGCGGGAGAAAACCCCGGGGAGCTGTTTTTT
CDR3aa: CASSLLGSLAGENPGELFF

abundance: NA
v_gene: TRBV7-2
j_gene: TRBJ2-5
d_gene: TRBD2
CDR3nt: TGTGCCAGCAGTTCGCTGGGCGGGAGGGGAGAGACCCAGTACTTC
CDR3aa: CASSSLGGRGETQYF

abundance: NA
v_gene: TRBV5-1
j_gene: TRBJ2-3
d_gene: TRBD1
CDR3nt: TGCGCCAGCAGCCGTGGACAGGGGGCAGTTCGAGATACGCAGTATTTT
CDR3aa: CASSRGQGAVRDTQYF

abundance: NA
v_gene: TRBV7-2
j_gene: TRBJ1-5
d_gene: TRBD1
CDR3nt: TGTGCCAGCAGCGTTGACAGGGGGCGAGGTCAGCCCCAGCATTTT
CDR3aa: CASSVDRGRGQPQHF

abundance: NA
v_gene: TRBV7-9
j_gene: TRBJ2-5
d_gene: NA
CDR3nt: TGTGCCAGCACCTATGGACAGCAAGAGACCCAGTACTTC
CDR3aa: CASTYGQQETQYF

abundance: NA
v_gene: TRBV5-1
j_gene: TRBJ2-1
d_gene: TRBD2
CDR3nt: TGTGCCAGCAGCTTGGGGGACTTGTGGACGGCGGGAGGGCCCTACAATGAGCAGTTCTTC
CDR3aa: CASSLGDLWTAGGPYNEQFF

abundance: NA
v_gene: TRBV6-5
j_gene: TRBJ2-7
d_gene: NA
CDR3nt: TGTGCCAGCAGTTGGGGGCGAGAATCCTACGAGCAGTACTTC
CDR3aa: CASSWGRESYEQYF

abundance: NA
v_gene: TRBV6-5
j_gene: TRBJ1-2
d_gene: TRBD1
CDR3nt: TGTGCCAGCAGTTACTCGACGGGACAGGGGTTTGGCTACACCTTC
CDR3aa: CASSYSTGQGFGYTF

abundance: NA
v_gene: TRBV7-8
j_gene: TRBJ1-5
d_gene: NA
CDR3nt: TGTGCCAGCAGCTTAGCTAGCCCGGGGGGCGATCAGCCCCAGCATTTT
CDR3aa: CASSLASPGGDQPQHF

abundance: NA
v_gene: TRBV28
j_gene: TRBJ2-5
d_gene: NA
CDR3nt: TGTGCCAGCAGTTTACGAAAGAGAAAGACCCAGTACTTC
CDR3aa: CASSLRKRKTQYF